Below are 22 T cell receptor beta chains sequenced from a single sample in a study of OX40 agonist ivuxolimab in advanced cancers. To prepare the library, the immunoSEQ multiplex PCR assay was applied. Not all clones reach the TCRdb copy of this immuneACCESS table, which keeps in-frame sequences only. Checked studies attribute under half of the gap to unresolved V genes and leave the rest unexplained. The sample yields some 140,000 clones; less than 95% were counted once. Together, the top ten hold about 1% of the sample. This specimen was CD4+ or CD8+ T cells sorted from blood, taken in a trial of the OX40 agonist ivuxolimab. The receptors here all came from an adult with an advanced solid tumor such as melanoma, head and neck, liver or kidney cancer.

The gene calls are TRBV5-4 and TRBJ2-3; weak D call: TRBD2 (6 bases). With 0 bases removed from V and 5 bases from J, the gap between germline ends came to 16 bases. CDR1 is SGHNT, CDR2 YYREEE, per germline (reference sequence). The CDR3 covers 16 residues. The CDR3 loop reads CASSLEGGGVEDTQYF. The CDR3 region has the DNA TGTGCCAGCAGCTTGGAGGGAGGCGGGGTCGAAGATACGCAGTATTTT.

The chain carries TRBV9 and TRBJ2-2, with D tentatively TRBD1 (6 bases). The germline V and J ends were trimmed by 4 bases and 5 bases, with 15 bases remaining between them. CDR1 is SGDLS, CDR2 YYNGEE, per germline. The CDR3 has 15 amino acids. The CDR3 DNA is TGTGCCAGCAGCCCAGGGGTACGGGGTACCGGGGAGCTGTTTTTT. Translation gives CASSPGVRGTGELFF.

V is TRBV7-2 and J is TRBJ2-7; the match to TRBD1 covers 10 bases. Losses at the gene ends were 9 bases for V and 5 bases for J; bases not matched to a gene: 7. Germline V CDR1 and CDR2: SGHTA, FQGNSA. The CDR3 runs to 13 residues. The CDR3 spells CASKPGQGNEQYF. In DNA form, the CDR3 reads TGTGCCAGTAAACCGGGACAGGGGAACGAGCAGTACTTC.

The chain carries TRBV28 and TRBJ1-1; TRBD1 agrees at 7 bases. The CDR3 extends over 15 amino acids. Germline values: CDR1 MDHEN, CDR2 SYDVKM. Trimming removed 5 bases from V and 10 bases from J; junction bases left unmatched: 16. The CDR3 here is CASSLTGTARVAAFF. For the CDR3, the DNA is TGTGCCAGCAGTCTCACCGGGACAGCGAGGGTTGCAGCTTTCTTT. Filled out from reference TRBV28 and TRBJ1-1, the complete variable domain reads DVKVTQSSRYLVKRTGEKVFLECVQDMDHENMFWYRQDPGLGLRLIYFSYDVKMKEKGDIPEGYSVSREKKERFSLILESASTNQTSMYLCASSLTGTARVAAFFGQGTRLTVV.

This clone was found once. J is TRBJ1-1 and V is TRBV19, with a tentative D call TRBD1 (5 bases). The CDR3 runs to 17 residues. Trimming cost V 3 bases and J 1 base, with 18 bases left between them. Germline V gene lookup returns CDR1 LNHDA and CDR2 SQIVND (reference sequence). The CDR3 sequence is CASSMGQYGAGNTEAFF. The DNA for the CDR3 is TGTGCCAGTAGTATGGGTCAGTACGGGGCGGGGAACACTGAAGCTTTCTTT.

The rearrangement links TRBV28 to TRBJ1-2; unclear D gene. V was cut by 4 bases and J by 2 bases, with 11 bases left in between. The germline V gene encodes CDR1 MDHEN and CDR2 SYDVKM. CDR3 length equals 14 residues. CDR3 residues: CASSSTTANYGYTF. Written as DNA, the CDR3 is TGTGCCAGCAGTTCAACGACTGCGAACTATGGCTACACCTTC.

The V gene is TRBV28, the J gene TRBJ2-7; D not certain. The V and J ends lost 3 bases and 4 bases respectively, with 10 bases between them. CDR3 length: 13 residues. Germline V gene data show CDR1 as MDHEN and CDR2 as SYDVKM. This CDR3 is CASSFFRTYEQYF. The DNA for the CDR3 is TGTGCCAGCAGTTTCTTCCGGACGTACGAGCAGTACTTC.

This clone was detected a few times. This chain uses TRBV7-9 with TRBJ2-2; D remains unclear. Per germline, CDR1 SEHNR and CDR2 FQNEAQ (reference sequence). This CDR3 region has 15 residues. V was clipped by 5 bases and J by 6 bases, with 16 bases between them. The CDR3 loop is CASSPRSGSAGELFF. CDR3 sequence (DNA): TGTGCCAGCAGCCCCCGAAGTGGGTCTGCCGGGGAGCTGTTTTTT.

The chain links TRBV19 to TRBJ1-2; D is uncertain. Looked up from germline, CDR1 is LNHDA and CDR2 is SQIVND (reference sequence). This CDR3 is built from 12 residues. The CDR3 nucleotides are TGTGTCAAGTCTACCGTCGGCTATGGCTACACCTTC. Amino acids: CVKSTVGYGYTF.

CDR3 residues: CASSDGTSGRKTGELFF. Here the CDR3 DNA reads TGTGCCAGCAGCGACGGGACTAGCGGGAGAAAGACCGGGGAGCTGTTTTTT. J is TRBJ2-2 and V is TRBV5-4; 14 bases map to TRBD2. Looked up from germline, CDR1 is SGHNT and CDR2 is YYREEE (reference sequence). CDR3 size: 17 residues. Germline trimming cut 4 bases from V and 5 bases from J; bases unmatched to any gene: 7.

The chain joins TRBV11-1 to TRBJ2-1; 9 bases line up with TRBD1. The ends lost 4 bases at V and 8 bases at J; junction bases unmatched: 6. The V gene's germline CDR1 is SGHAT and CDR2 FQDESV (reference sequence). The CDR3 runs to 14 residues. For the CDR3, the DNA is TGTGCCAGCAGCTCGGGGACAGGGATTTATGAGCAGTTCTTC. Translated: CASSSGTGIYEQFF.

J is TRBJ2-5 and V is TRBV4-2; TRBD2 matches 7 bases. CDR1 LGHNA and CDR2 YNFKEQ come from the germline V gene. The CDR3 has 15 residues. The ends lost 2 bases at V and 3 bases at J; junction bases unmatched: 6. The CDR3: CASSQLGSGKETQYF. The CDR3 DNA follows: TGTGCCAGCAGCCAACTCGGGAGCGGGAAAGAGACCCAGTACTTC.

The V and J genes are TRBV29-1 and TRBJ2-7; possibly TRBD1 or TRBD2 for D (6 bases each). V lost 7 bases, J lost 5 bases, and 18 bases lay in between. CDR3 length equals 13 residues. CDR1 and CDR2 (germline): SQVTM, ANQGSEA. The CDR3 is CSGTKSGANEQYF. The CDR3 DNA is TGCAGCGGCACTAAGTCGGGGGCCAACGAGCAGTACTTC.

Concerning this clone itself: The junction and the germline gene differ at one end; a read error may be behind it. This sequence joins TRBV13 and TRBJ2-5; D remains ambiguous. Near its end, the DNA agrees better with TRBJ2-7, so the J call may be wrong. The CDR3 spans 14 residues. CDR1 and CDR2 (germline): PRHDT, FYEKMQ (reference sequence). CDR3 in DNA: TGTGCCAGCAGCCTAGGGCCCTTATTCAGCGAGCAGTACTTC. Its protein is CASSLGPLFSEQYF.

The chain has TRBV5-1 and TRBJ2-2; TRBD2 agrees at 9 bases. With 0 bases clipped from V and 2 bases from J, the junction kept 5 bases outside the gene matches. The CDR3 totals 17 residues. Per germline, CDR1 SGHRS and CDR2 YFSETQ. The CDR3 region has the DNA TGCGCCAGCAGCTTGGAAAATAGCGGGAGCAACACCGGGGAGCTGTTTTTT. Protein product: CASSLENSGSNTGELFF. The full variable domain, with the rest looked up from reference TRBV5-1 and TRBJ2-2, is KAGVTQTPRYLIKTRGQQVTLSCSPISGHRSVSWYQQTPGQGLQFLFEYFSETQRNKGNFPGRFSGRQFSNSRSEMNVSTLELGDSALYLCASSLENSGSNTGELFFGEGSRLTVL.

The rearrangement joins TRBV6-5 to TRBJ1-1, with TRBD1 as a possible D gene (5 bases). V was cut by 5 bases and J by 3 bases, with 10 bases left in between. There are 13 residues in the CDR3. Looked up from germline, CDR1 is MNHEY and CDR2 is SVGAGI. The CDR3 bases are TGTGCCAGCAGTCGGGAGGGGCACACTGAAGCTTTCTTT. Encoded protein: CASSREGHTEAFF.

V usage is TRBV19 and J usage is TRBJ2-3; no clear D. The CDR3 consists of 14 residues. The germline V gene encodes CDR1 LNHDA and CDR2 SQIVND (reference sequence). Between the trimmed V and J ends, which lost 4 bases and 5 bases, there was a span of 13 bases. CDR3 sequence reads: CASSKKSPGDTQYF. The CDR3 coding sequence is TGTGCCAGTAGTAAGAAGTCCCCCGGAGATACGCAGTATTTT.

The CDR3 is CASSIHGDRRLSGNTIYF. In DNA form, the CDR3 reads TGTGCCAGTAGTATACATGGGGACAGGCGACTCTCTGGAAACACCATATATTTT. The chain recombines TRBV19 with TRBJ1-3; TRBD1 matches at 8 bases. The CDR3 contains 18 residues. The trim removed 2 bases at V and 0 bases at J, leaving 9 bases unmatched. CDR1 and CDR2 (germline): LNHDA, SQIVND (reference sequence). The variable domain in full, with the rest retrieved from reference TRBV19 and TRBJ1-3, is DGGITQSPKYLFRKEGQNVTLSCEQNLNHDAMYWYRQDPGQGLRLIYYSQIVNDFQKGDIAEGYSVSREKKESFPLTVTSAQKNPTAFYLCASSIHGDRRLSGNTIYFGEGSWLTVV.

This sequence joins TRBV13 and TRBJ2-3; 8 nucleotides line up with TRBD2. Germline loops: CDR1 PRHDT, CDR2 FYEKMQ (reference sequence). There are 15 residues in the CDR3. Trimming at V came to 5 bases and at J to 4 bases, leaving 8 bases not matched to a gene. The CDR3 sequence is CASSPRGGGADTQYF. In DNA form, the CDR3 reads TGTGCCAGCAGCCCACGGGGGGGTGGGGCAGATACGCAGTATTTT. Filled out from reference TRBV13 and TRBJ2-3, the complete variable domain reads AAGVIQSPRHLIKEKRETATLKCYPIPRHDTVYWYQQGPGQDPQFLISFYEKMQSDKGSIPDRFSAQQFSDYHSELNMSSLELGDSALYFCASSPRGGGADTQYFGPGTRLTVL.

This rearrangement joins TRBV11-2 to TRBJ2-1; 7 bases line up with TRBD2. Germline V gene data show CDR1 as SGHAT and CDR2 as FQNNGV. There are 16 residues in the CDR3. The ends lost 5 bases at V and 1 base at J; junction bases unmatched: 8. The CDR3 spells CASSPGLDQSYNEQFF. CDR3 DNA: TGTGCCAGCAGCCCCGGACTAGATCAATCCTACAATGAGCAGTTCTTC.

The chain uses TRBV19 and TRBJ1-1; perhaps TRBD1 as D (5 bases). With 5 bases removed from V and 0 bases from J, the gap between germline ends came to 13 bases. The CDR3 is made up of 15 amino acids. CDR1 LNHDA and CDR2 SQIVND come from the germline V gene (reference sequence). The CDR3 protein is CASSEHTGMNTEAFF. In DNA form, the CDR3 reads TGTGCCAGTAGTGAGCACACAGGAATGAACACTGAAGCTTTCTTT.

This rearrangement joins TRBV7-3 to TRBJ1-1; D might be TRBD1 (5 bases). The V end lost 4 bases, the J end lost 11 bases, and 17 bases lay between the germline ends. Germline lookup yields CDR1 SGHTA and CDR2 FQGTGA. The CDR3 loop spans 13 amino acids. CDR3: CASSSGDSTSAFF. The CDR3 nucleotides read TGTGCCAGCAGCTCTGGGGACTCCACTTCGGCTTTCTTT.